Listed here are 13 T cell receptor beta chains from one sample, sequenced in a study of a mutant IDH1 vaccine in newly diagnosed glioma. The antigens of these receptors remain unknown. Clones were sequenced by immunoSEQ multiplex PCR, and TCRdb holds only the in-frame ones, with some missing. The repertoire holds some 22,000 clones, with 79% as singletons. The time point: week 11, during vaccination. The investigators gave 300 ug of mutant IDH1 20-mer peptide in each vaccine dose, together with topical imiquimod. The input for sequencing was PBMCs, taken from a glioma patient whose treatment included an IDH1 peptide vaccine. Receptors were obtained from a man aged 40-49 years with glioma.

The sample holds a few counts of this clone. The V gene is TRBV27, the J gene TRBJ2-7; D ambiguous. With 2 bases removed from V and 0 bases from J, the gap between germline ends came to 14 bases. This CDR3 spans 16 amino acids. Germline V gives CDR1 MNHEY, CDR2 SMNVEV (reference sequence). The CDR3 loop reads CASSLSNSFSSYEQYV. The DNA for the CDR3 is TGTGCCAGCAGTTTAAGTAACAGCTTCTCCTCCTACGAGCAGTACGTC.

V and J are TRBV7-9 and TRBJ2-3; 8 bases align to TRBD2. This CDR3 comprises 17 residues. CDR1 is SEHNR, CDR2 FQNEAQ, per germline (reference sequence). The V gene end was trimmed by 5 bases and the J gene end by 3 bases; junction bases not matched to a gene: 13. The CDR3 reads CASSQTTAGGVTDTQYF. CDR3 nucleotides: TGTGCCAGCAGCCAAACTACGGCGGGGGGAGTGACAGATACGCAGTATTTT.

The sample holds a few counts of this clone. The chain carries TRBV7-9 and TRBJ2-4; D not certain. Germline V CDR1 and CDR2: SEHNR, FQNEAQ (reference sequence). Trimming left V 5 bases short and J 8 bases short, with 16 bases between. The CDR3 extends over 14 amino acids. The chain's CDR3 is CASSLFDSWDIQYF. CDR3 nucleotides: TGTGCCAGCAGCCTTTTCGACTCATGGGACATTCAGTACTTC.

The V and J genes are TRBV4-1 and TRBJ2-1, with D perhaps being TRBD1 or TRBD2 (5 bases each). Deletions cut 5 bases from V and 7 bases from J, with 18 bases between. The CDR3 totals 15 residues. The germline V gene encodes CDR1 MGHRA and CDR2 YSYEKL. CDR3 sequence (DNA): TGCGCCAGCAGCTTTAGGGGCGGGCCAAGAAATGAGCAGTTCTTC. Residues: CASSFRGGPRNEQFF.

This clone was counted a few times. V and J are TRBV29-1 and TRBJ2-3, with 9 bases fitting TRBD1. The CDR3 runs to 14 residues. The germline V gene has CDR1 SQVTM and CDR2 ANQGSEA. J gave up 1 base and V 7 bases, and 6 bases lay outside the gene matches. The CDR3 DNA reads TGCAGCGCAGTCCGGGACAGGGGCACAGATACGCAGTATTTT. It encodes CSAVRDRGTDTQYF.

This clone was recorded only once. The chain uses TRBV11-3 and TRBJ2-5; D gene uncertain. The CDR3 spans 13 residues. Trimming removed 1 base at V and 1 base at J, with 4 bases between. Germline V lookup: CDR1 SGHNT, CDR2 YENEEA. The CDR3 here is CASSLGIQETQYF. The CDR3 coding sequence is TGTGCCAGCAGCTTAGGGATCCAAGAGACCCAGTACTTC.

V is TRBV5-1 and J is TRBJ2-1; TRBD2 might be the D (5 bases). From germline, CDR1 is SGHRS and CDR2 YFSETQ. CDR3 size: 15 residues. V lost 3 bases and J lost 1, with 11 bases in between. The CDR3 DNA is TGCGCCAGCAGCTCGCGCGGCGGGTCCTACAATGAGCAGTTCTTC. Encoded protein: CASSSRGGSYNEQFF.

This clone was picked up a small number of times. The gene calls are TRBV9 and TRBJ1-4, with D unclear. The germline V gene has CDR1 SGDLS and CDR2 YYNGEE. The CDR3 consists of 10 residues. V was trimmed by 10 bases and J by 6 bases, leaving 7 bases between them. The DNA for the CDR3 is TGTGCCTCTGGGGATGAAAAACTGTTTTTT. It encodes CASGDEKLFF.

This chain uses TRBV18 with TRBJ2-6; D perhaps matches TRBD2 (6 bases). Trimming took 5 bases from V and 2 from J, leaving 25 bases between them. This CDR3 region has 20 residues. CDR1 is KGHSH, CDR2 LQKENI, per germline. As DNA, the CDR3 is TGTGCCAGCTCAGCCGAGGCATGGCCGAAGGGGAGGACTGGGGCCAACGTCCTGACTTTC. It translates to CASSAEAWPKGRTGANVLTF.

The gene calls are TRBV14 and TRBJ2-1, with D tentatively TRBD2 (7 bases). The CDR3 totals 16 residues. Trimming removed 0 bases from V and 9 bases from J, with 18 bases in between. Germline V gives CDR1 SGHDN, CDR2 FVKESK. CDR3 bases: TGTGCCAGCAGCCAAGAGGCGGGACTAATCAGGGGTGAGCAGTTCTTC. It specifies CASSQEAGLIRGEQFF.

This clone was recorded a few times. Sequence at one end of the junction differs from germline and may be a read error. This sequence joins TRBV13 and TRBJ1-1; D is perhaps TRBD1 (5 bases). Per germline, CDR1 PRHDT and CDR2 FYEKMQ (reference sequence). The CDR3 length is 14 residues. The CDR3 nucleotides read TGTGCCACCAGCTTAGGGGCCCAGAGAACTGAAGCTTTCTTT. It specifies CATSLGAQRTEAFF.

The J gene is TRBJ2-1, the V gene TRBV27; D is undetermined. The V gene lost 3 bases and the J gene lost 3 bases, with 6 bases spanning the gap. The CDR3 consists of 13 residues. Germline-derived CDR1 and CDR2 are MNHEY and SMNVEV (reference sequence). CDR3 residues: CASSFGGYNEQFF. The CDR3 DNA follows: TGTGCCAGCAGTTTTGGCGGCTACAATGAGCAGTTCTTC.

In its sample, this clone was seen once. The chain uses TRBV7-2 and TRBJ2-3; D possibly corresponds to TRBD2 (6 bases). This CDR3 has 16 residues. The germline V gene has CDR1 SGHTA and CDR2 FQGNSA. The V end lost 5 bases, the J end lost 1 base, and 16 bases lay between the germline ends. CDR3 amino acids: CASSLLVQRGTDTQYF. The CDR3 DNA reads as TGTGCCAGCAGCCTTCTCGTACAGCGGGGCACAGATACGCAGTATTTT. The complete variable domain, with remaining parts taken from reference TRBV7-2 and TRBJ2-3, reads GAGVSQSPSNKVTEKGKDVELRCDPISGHTALYWYRQSLGQGLEFLIYFQGNSAPDKSGLPSDRFSAERTGGSVSTLTIQRTQQEDSAVYLCASSLLVQRGTDTQYFGPGTRLTVL.